The clone carrying this T cell receptor (beta chain) appeared once. This sample is drawn from a study of blood T cell repertoires in COVID-19. The CDR3 length is 13 residues. J lost 4 bases, V lost 3 bases, and 2 bases had no gene match. CDR1 is DFQATT, CDR2 SNEGSKA, per germline (reference sequence). Enrolled during active infection, Seattle patients were then followed longitudinally. The data were produced by immunoSEQ multiplex PCR, yet TCRdb's version contains in-frame clones alone and is incomplete. Of about 88,000 clones in the sample, around 91% are singletons; the top ten hold over 5.5%. Input material: peripheral blood. The TCR was taken from a young man with COVID-19, enrolled during active disease. The chain joins TRBV20-1 to TRBJ2-7; 11 bases align to TRBD1. In DNA, the CDR3 is TGCAGTGCTAGTTGGGACAGGGGGTACGAGCAGTACTTC. It encodes CSASWDRGYEQYF.